This T cell receptor (beta chain) was documented in a study of response to subunit inactivated influenza vaccine. TCRdb reanalysed the RT-PCR reads using MiXCR and keeps one entry per CDR3 protein. The table records about 570,000 distinct CDR3 sequences, about 11% of them present only once. CDR3 length: 15 amino acids. With 4 bases removed from V and 6 bases from J, the gap between germline ends came to 15 bases. Germline CDR1 and CDR2: MNHEY and SMNVEV (reference sequence). This sample also appeared in a second study, on T cells expressing NK-cell markers. That publication notes: Researchers built TCR beta cDNA using 5'RACE template switching with UMIs.

The receptor was isolated from a man in his fifties or sixties who received an inactivated influenza vaccine. The chain carries TRBV27 and TRBJ2-2, with a weak D call TRBD2 (6 bases). The sequenced sample was PBMCs from blood, obtained on the day of vaccination. The CDR3 is CASSSPGEFAGELFF. CDR3 sequence (DNA): TGTGCCAGCAGTTCACCGGGGGAGTTCGCCGGGGAGCTGTTTTTT.